What follows are 11 T cell receptor beta chains derived from one specimen sequenced in a study of shared clonotypes between healthy human individuals. Clones were read by immunoSEQ multiplex PCR, and TCRdb kept only the in-frame ones, dropping some. Of some 1.1 million clones in the sample, approximately 80% are singletons; the top ten hold 0.89%. Sequenced sample: memory CD4+ T cells from PBMCs. The sample's subset: CD45RA-negative fraction. Receptors were obtained from a man aged 18 to 30 in good health. Some clones in this sample may be carry-over from other donors' samples.

V and J are TRBV6-1 and TRBJ1-5, with TRBD1 matching over 8 bases. CDR1 MNHNS and CDR2 SASEGT come from the germline V gene. With 1 base clipped from V and 5 bases from J, the junction kept 4 bases outside the gene matches. The CDR3 extends over 15 amino acids. DNA of the CDR3: TGTGCCAGCAGTGAAGGACAGGGGCCCCATCAGCCCCAGCATTTT. Amino acid sequence: CASSEGQGPHQPQHF.

This chain uses TRBV29-1 with TRBJ1-5; D remains unclear. The ends were cut back, 4 bases at V and 2 bases at J, with 9 bases in the middle. The CDR3 runs 13 residues. CDR1 is SQVTM and CDR2 is ANQGSEA in the germline V gene. CDR3 bases: TGCAGCGTTGGATCCGGGGGCAATCAGCCCCAGCATTTT. Its protein product is CSVGSGGNQPQHF.

DNA for the CDR3: TGTGCCAGCAGCCCCTTTGGGCCAGGCTACAATGAGCAGTTCTTC. Translation gives CASSPFGPGYNEQFF. The chain uses TRBV9 and TRBJ2-1; no reliable D call. The germline V and J ends were trimmed by 4 bases and 3 bases, with 14 bases remaining between them. The CDR3 runs 15 residues. The germline CDR1 and CDR2 sequences are SGDLS and YYNGEE.

In DNA, the CDR3 is TGTGCCAGCAGGCAGACAGGGGACGAGACCCAGTACTTC. It yields the protein CASRQTGDETQYF. The chain links TRBV28 to TRBJ2-5, with 8 bases matching TRBD1. V was pared by 6 bases and J by 5 bases, with 5 bases of the junction left unmatched. Germline V CDR1 and CDR2: MDHEN, SYDVKM. The CDR3 covers 13 residues.

V gene TRBV18 combines with J gene TRBJ1-1; no clear D gene. Germline loops: CDR1 KGHSH, CDR2 LQKENI. Trimming stripped 0 bases from V and 1 base from J, with 9 bases between. CDR3 length equals 15 residues. DNA for the CDR3: TGTGCCAGCTCACCACCGTCAGCCTCGAACACTGAAGCTTTCTTT. Translation: CASSPPSASNTEAFF.

This chain links TRBV10-3 with TRBJ1-1, with D possibly matching TRBD1 (5 bases). The CDR3 runs to 13 residues. Germline lookup yields CDR1 ENHRY and CDR2 SYGVKD. V was pared by 11 bases and J by 1 base, with 14 bases between. CDR3 sequence (DNA): TGTGCCTCTTCGTCACAGGAGAACACTGAAGCTTTCTTT. This gives the protein CASSSQENTEAFF.

For this clone: Other DNA variants within this sample encode the same CDR3. This chain joins TRBV5-1 and TRBJ1-5; 8 bases map to TRBD1. Germline values: CDR1 SGHRS, CDR2 YFSETQ. The CDR3 has 15 amino acids. With V trimmed by 3 bases and J by 7 bases, 9 bases remained unmatched. CDR3 in amino acids: CASSWGTGGGQPQHF. CDR3 sequence (DNA): TGCGCCAGCAGCTGGGGGACAGGTGGCGGACAGCCCCAGCATTTT.

The chain uses TRBV28 and TRBJ2-1, with 8 positions matching TRBD1. Looked up from germline, CDR1 is MDHEN and CDR2 is SYDVKM. The V and J ends lost 5 bases and 7 bases, in that order; junction bases with no gene match: 7. CDR3 length: 14 residues. CDR3 bases: TGTGCCAGCAGTCGCGGGACAGGTGTAAATGAGCAGTTCTTC. Translation gives CASSRGTGVNEQFF.

This chain uses TRBV7-2 with TRBJ2-7; 8 bases agree with TRBD2. This CDR3 region has 14 residues. Germline loops: CDR1 SGHTA, CDR2 FQGNSA. V shed 5 bases and J 7 bases; nucleotides not matched to a gene: 10. The DNA for the CDR3 is TGTGCCAGCAGCACCTTGACTAGCGCGAGGGAGCAGTACTTC. This encodes CASSTLTSAREQYF.

This rearrangement joins TRBV5-1 to TRBJ1-5; 7 bases match TRBD1. Unmatched junction bases numbered 7, after V lost 4 bases and J lost 6 bases. This CDR3 region has 14 residues. The germline gives CDR1 SGHRS, CDR2 YFSETQ. The CDR3 DNA follows: TGCGCCAGCAGCACCGAGACAGGGACTCAGCCCCAGCATTTT. This codes for CASSTETGTQPQHF. Full variable domain (missing parts from reference TRBV5-1 and TRBJ1-5): KAGVTQTPRYLIKTRGQQVTLSCSPISGHRSVSWYQQTPGQGLQFLFEYFSETQRNKGNFPGRFSGRQFSNSRSEMNVSTLELGDSALYLCASSTETGTQPQHFGDGTRLSIL.

This chain connects TRBV20-1 to TRBJ2-1, with no clear D. This CDR3 spans 10 amino acids. The germline V and J ends were trimmed by 5 bases and 6 bases, with 5 bases remaining between them. The germline V gene has CDR1 DFQATT and CDR2 SNEGSKA (reference sequence). In nucleotides, the CDR3 is TGCAGTGCTGAGAGCAATGAGCAGTTCTTC. It is translated as CSAESNEQFF.